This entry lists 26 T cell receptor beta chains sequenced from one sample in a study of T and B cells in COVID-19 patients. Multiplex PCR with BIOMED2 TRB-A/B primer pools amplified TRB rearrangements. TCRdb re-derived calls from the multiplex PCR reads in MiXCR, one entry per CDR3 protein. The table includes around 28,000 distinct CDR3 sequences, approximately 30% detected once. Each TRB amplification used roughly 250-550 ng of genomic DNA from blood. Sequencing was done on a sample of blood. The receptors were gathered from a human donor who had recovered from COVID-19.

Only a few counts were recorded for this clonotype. The CDR3 region has the DNA TGCGCCAGCAGCCATGGGACTAGCGGGGGCGAAGATACGCAGTATTTT. Its protein product is CASSHGTSGGEDTQYF. This chain uses TRBV4-3 with TRBJ2-3; 14 nucleotides match TRBD2. This CDR3 contains 16 residues. CDR1 is LGHNA, CDR2 YSLEER, per germline. After removal of 3 bases from V and 5 bases from J, the junction contained 4 bases not matched to a gene.

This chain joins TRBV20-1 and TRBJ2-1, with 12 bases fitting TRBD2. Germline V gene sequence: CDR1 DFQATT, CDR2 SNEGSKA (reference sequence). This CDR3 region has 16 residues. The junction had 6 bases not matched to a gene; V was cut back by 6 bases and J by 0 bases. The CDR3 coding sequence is TGCAGTGCCCCCAGGACTAGCGGGAACTCCTACAATGAGCAGTTCTTC. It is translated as CSAPRTSGNSYNEQFF.

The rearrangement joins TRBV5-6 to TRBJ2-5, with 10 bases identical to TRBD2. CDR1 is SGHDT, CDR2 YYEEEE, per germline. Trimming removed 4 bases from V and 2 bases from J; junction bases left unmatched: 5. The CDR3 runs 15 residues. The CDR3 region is CASSTGLASQETQYF. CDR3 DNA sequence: TGTGCCAGCAGCACGGGACTAGCGTCACAAGAGACCCAGTACTTC.

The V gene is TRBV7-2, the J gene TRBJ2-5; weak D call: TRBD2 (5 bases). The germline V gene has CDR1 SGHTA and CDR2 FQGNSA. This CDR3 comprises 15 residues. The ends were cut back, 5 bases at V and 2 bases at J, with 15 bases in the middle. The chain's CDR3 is CASSKIPGSQETQYF. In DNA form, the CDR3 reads TGTGCCAGCAGCAAGATCCCGGGGTCTCAAGAGACCCAGTACTTC.

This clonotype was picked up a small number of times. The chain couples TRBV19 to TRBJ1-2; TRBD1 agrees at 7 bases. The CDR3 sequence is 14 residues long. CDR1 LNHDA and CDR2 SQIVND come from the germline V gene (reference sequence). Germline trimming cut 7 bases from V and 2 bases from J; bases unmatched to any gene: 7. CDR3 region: CASIKTGTNYGYTF. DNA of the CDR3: TGTGCCAGTATTAAGACAGGGACCAACTATGGCTACACCTTC.

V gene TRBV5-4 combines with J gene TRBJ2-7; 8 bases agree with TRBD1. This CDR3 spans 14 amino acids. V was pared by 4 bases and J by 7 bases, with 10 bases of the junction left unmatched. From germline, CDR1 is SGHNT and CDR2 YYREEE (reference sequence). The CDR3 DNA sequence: TGTGCCAGCAGCGACAGGGGCCAACTACGGGAGCAGTACTTC. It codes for CASSDRGQLREQYF.

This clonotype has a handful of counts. DNA for the CDR3: TGTGCCAGTAGTATAGAGGCTCCGGGGACTAGCGGGGGCTCCTACAATGAGCAGTTCTTC. Translated, it gives CASSIEAPGTSGGSYNEQFF. This chain connects TRBV19 to TRBJ2-1; 14 bases match TRBD2. With 0 bases clipped from V and 0 bases from J, the junction kept 7 bases outside the gene matches. In germline, CDR1 is LNHDA, CDR2 SQIVND (reference sequence). This CDR3 region has 20 residues.

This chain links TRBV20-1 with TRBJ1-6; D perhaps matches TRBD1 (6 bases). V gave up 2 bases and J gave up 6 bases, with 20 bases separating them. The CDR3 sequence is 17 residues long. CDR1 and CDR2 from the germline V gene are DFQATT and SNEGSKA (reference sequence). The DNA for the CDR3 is TGCAGTGCTAGAAGCCACGGGGTAGGGGGAATTAATTCACCCCTCCACTTT. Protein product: CSARSHGVGGINSPLHF.

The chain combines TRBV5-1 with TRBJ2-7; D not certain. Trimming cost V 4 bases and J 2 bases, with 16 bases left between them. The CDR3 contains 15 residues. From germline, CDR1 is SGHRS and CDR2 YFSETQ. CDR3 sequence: CASSLTADPAYEQYF. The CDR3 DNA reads TGCGCCAGCAGCCTGACGGCCGACCCAGCCTACGAGCAGTACTTC.

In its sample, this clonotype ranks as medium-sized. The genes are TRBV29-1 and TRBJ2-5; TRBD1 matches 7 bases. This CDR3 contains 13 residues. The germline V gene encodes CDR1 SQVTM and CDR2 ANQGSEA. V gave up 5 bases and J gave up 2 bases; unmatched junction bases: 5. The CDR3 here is CSVIQGWQETQYF. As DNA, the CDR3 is TGCAGCGTTATACAGGGGTGGCAAGAGACCCAGTACTTC.

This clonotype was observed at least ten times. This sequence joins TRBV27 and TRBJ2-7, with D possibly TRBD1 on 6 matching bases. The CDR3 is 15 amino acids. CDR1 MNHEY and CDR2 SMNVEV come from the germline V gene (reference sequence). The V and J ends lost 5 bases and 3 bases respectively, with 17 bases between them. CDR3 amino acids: CASSPPPTTGYEQYF. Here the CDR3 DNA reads TGTGCCAGCAGTCCCCCCCCCACGACAGGCTACGAGCAGTACTTC.

In DNA form, the CDR3 reads TGTGCCAGCAGAGGGACAGGGGCGGGTCATGAGCAGTACTTC. This translates into CASRGTGAGHEQYF. The V call is TRBV12-3 or TRBV12-4, the J call TRBJ2-7, with 10 positions matching TRBD1. The V gene end was trimmed by 6 bases and the J gene end by 7 bases; junction bases not matched to a gene: 9. The CDR3 length is 14 residues.

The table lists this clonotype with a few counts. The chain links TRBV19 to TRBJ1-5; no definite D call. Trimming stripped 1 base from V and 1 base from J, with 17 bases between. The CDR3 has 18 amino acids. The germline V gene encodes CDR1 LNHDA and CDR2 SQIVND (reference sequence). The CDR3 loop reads CASSIGPVYAGSNQPQHF. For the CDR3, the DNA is TGTGCCAGTAGTATAGGGCCGGTTTACGCCGGGAGCAATCAGCCCCAGCATTTT.

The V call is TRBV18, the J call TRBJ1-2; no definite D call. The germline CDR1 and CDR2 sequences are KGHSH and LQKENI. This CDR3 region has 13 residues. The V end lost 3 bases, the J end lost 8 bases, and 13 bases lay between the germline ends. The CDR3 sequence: CASSPSPEEGYTF. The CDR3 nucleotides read TGTGCCAGCTCACCTTCCCCGGAGGAAGGCTACACCTTC. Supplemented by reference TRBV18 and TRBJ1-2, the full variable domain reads NAGVMQNPRHLVRRRGQEARLRCSPMKGHSHVYWYRQLPEEGLKFMVYLQKENIIDESGMPKERFSAEFPKEGPSILRIQQVVRGDSAAYFCASSPSPEEGYTFGSGTRLTVV.

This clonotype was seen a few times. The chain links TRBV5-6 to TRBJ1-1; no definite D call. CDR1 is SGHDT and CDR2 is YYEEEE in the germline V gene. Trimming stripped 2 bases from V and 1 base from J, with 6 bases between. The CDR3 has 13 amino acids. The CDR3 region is CASSFQENTEAFF. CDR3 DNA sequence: TGTGCCAGCAGCTTCCAGGAGAACACTGAAGCTTTCTTT.

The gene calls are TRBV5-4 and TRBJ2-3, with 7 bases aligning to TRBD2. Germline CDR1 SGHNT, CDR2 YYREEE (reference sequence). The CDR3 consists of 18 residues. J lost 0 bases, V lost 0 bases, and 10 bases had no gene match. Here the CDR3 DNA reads TGTGCCAGCAGCTTGGTTGGACTAGTACCCAGTAGCACAGATACGCAGTATTTT. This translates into CASSLVGLVPSSTDTQYF.

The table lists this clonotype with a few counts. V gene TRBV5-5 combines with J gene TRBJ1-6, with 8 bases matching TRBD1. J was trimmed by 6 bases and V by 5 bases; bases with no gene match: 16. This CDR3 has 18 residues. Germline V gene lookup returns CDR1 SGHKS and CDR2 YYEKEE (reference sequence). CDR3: CASRAVSGGALINSPLHF. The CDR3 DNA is TGTGCCAGCAGAGCAGTATCAGGGGGCGCACTGATTAATTCACCCCTCCACTTT.

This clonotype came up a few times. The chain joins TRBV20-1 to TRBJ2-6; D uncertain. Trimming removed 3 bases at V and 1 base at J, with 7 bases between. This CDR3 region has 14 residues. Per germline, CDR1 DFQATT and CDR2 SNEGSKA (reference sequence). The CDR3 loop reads CSARLGSGANVLTF. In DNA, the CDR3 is TGCAGTGCTAGGCTCGGGTCTGGGGCCAACGTCCTGACTTTC.

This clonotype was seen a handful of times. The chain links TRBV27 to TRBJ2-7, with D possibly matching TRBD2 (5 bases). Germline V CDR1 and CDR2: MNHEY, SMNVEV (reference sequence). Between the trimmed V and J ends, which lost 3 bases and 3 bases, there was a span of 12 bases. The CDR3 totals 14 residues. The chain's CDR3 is CASSFNRDIYEQYF. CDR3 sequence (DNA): TGTGCCAGCAGTTTCAACCGGGATATCTACGAGCAGTACTTC.

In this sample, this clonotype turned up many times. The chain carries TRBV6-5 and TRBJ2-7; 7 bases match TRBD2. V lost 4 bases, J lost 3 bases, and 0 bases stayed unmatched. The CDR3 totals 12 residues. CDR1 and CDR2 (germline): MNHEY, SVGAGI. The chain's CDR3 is CASSSGGYEQYF. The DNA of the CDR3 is TGTGCCAGCAGTTCGGGGGGCTACGAGCAGTACTTC.

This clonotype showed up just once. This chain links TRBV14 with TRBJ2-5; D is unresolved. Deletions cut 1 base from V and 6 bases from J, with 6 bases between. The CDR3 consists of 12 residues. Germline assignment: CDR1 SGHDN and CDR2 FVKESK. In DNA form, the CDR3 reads TGTGCCAGCAGCCAAGGAGTTCAGACCCAGTACTTC. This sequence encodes CASSQGVQTQYF.

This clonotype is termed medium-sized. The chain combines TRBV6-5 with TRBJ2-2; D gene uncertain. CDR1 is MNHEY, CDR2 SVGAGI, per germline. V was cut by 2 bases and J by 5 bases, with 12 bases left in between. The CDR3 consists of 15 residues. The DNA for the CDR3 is TGTGCCAGCAGTTACACAGCTACGAGGACCGGGGAGCTGTTTTTT. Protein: CASSYTATRTGELFF.

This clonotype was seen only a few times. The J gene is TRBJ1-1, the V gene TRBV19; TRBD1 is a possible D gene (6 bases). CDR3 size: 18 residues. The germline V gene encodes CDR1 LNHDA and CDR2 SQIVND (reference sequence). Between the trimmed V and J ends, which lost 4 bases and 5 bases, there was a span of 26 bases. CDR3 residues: CASSRTSGTPTLRTEAFF. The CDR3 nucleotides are TGTGCCAGTAGTAGAACCTCCGGGACACCTACCTTGCGGACTGAAGCTTTCTTT.

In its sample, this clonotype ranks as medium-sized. The CDR3 DNA sequence: TGCAGCGGCGAGGCAGATACGCAGTATTTT. This translates into CSGEADTQYF. The rearrangement joins TRBV29-1 to TRBJ2-3; D is unclear. V was shortened by 7 bases and J by 4 bases, with 6 bases between the two germline ends. CDR1 is SQVTM, CDR2 ANQGSEA, per germline. This CDR3 contains 10 residues.

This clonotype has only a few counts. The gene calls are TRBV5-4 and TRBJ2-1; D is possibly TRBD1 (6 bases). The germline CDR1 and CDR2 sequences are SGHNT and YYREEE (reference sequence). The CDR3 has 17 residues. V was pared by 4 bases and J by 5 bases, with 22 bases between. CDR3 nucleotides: TGTGCCAGCAGCCCCTTTCCCCGGGACACTCGAAACAATGAGCAGTTCTTC. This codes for CASSPFPRDTRNNEQFF. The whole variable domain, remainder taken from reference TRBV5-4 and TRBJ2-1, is ETGVTQSPTHLIKTRGQQVTLRCSSQSGHNTVSWYQQALGQGPQFIFQYYREEENGRGNFPPRFSGLQFPNYSSELNVNALELDDSALYLCASSPFPRDTRNNEQFFGPGTRLTVL.

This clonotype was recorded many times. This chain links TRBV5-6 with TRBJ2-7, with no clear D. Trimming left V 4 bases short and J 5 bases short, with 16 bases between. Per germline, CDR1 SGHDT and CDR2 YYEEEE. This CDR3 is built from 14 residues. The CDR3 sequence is CASSLQGQANEQYF. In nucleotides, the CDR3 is TGTGCCAGCAGCCTACAAGGGCAGGCAAACGAGCAGTACTTC.